This T cell receptor (beta chain) is drawn from a study of T cell repertoires in cytomegalovirus infection. Study-wide background: It was recently identified HLA-C-restricted and well-studied HLA-B-restricted CMV epitopes that the study used.

Study-wide findings and caveats: HLA-C-restricted TCR beta clonotypes specific for CMV led the ex vivo response.

Turning to this clonotype: Its specificity is not known.

TCRdb reprocessed the reads via MiXCR and lists one record per CDR3 protein. This table has approximately 110,000 distinct CDR3 sequences, 25% to 35% appearing once. Germline V gene sequence: CDR1 DFQATT, CDR2 SNEGSKA (reference sequence). The J segment lost 1 base and the V segment lost 0 bases, leaving 14 bases of the junction unmatched. The CDR3 loop spans 18 amino acids. The TCR originated in a human donor in good health (CMV status not recorded). Some clones in this sample may be carry-over from other donors' samples. The starting material was CD8+ T cells from cultured PBMCs, obtained from culture after CMV antigen stimulation. V gene TRBV20-1 combines with J gene TRBJ1-2; TRBD1 matches 7 bases. The CDR3 bases are TGCAGTGCTAGAGACGAGGATTTGGGACAGAAGTTTAACTATGGCTACACCTTC. Amino acids: CSARDEDLGQKFNYGYTF.